Here is one T cell receptor (beta chain) with its context. No count is given, but going by its frequency this clonotype is medium-sized (0.01 to 0.1%). The antigen it binds to is not known. Patients with Parkinson's disease were included as a neurodegenerative disease comparison group, since earlier reports had described antigen-specific T cells in the blood of Parkinson's disease patients. Every participant was in good physical condition and had no acute infectious disease. Neurodegeneration in patients was confirmed with biomarkers including neurofilament, amyloid-beta and tau. For droplet-based sequencing, live CSF cells were sorted with a live/dead marker. CSF was obtained by lumbar puncture, and immune cells were pelleted by centrifugation at 300g. Each CSF sample was checked for red blood cells, and any sample showing blood contamination was excluded. CSF cells were cryopreserved in freezing medium, frozen overnight at -80 °C, and then stored in liquid nitrogen. Before analysis, CSF samples were kept in storage for less than six months.

This sample stems from a study of CD8 T cells in cerebrospinal fluid in Alzheimer's disease (dated by TCRdb to the early 2020s). In the study overall: To assess CSF T cell clonal expansion, the study used two single-cell approaches: plate-based nested PCR sequencing and droplet-based sequencing. This study tested whether clonally expanded T cells could be found in cerebrospinal fluid from healthy elderly individuals and from patients with neurodegenerative disease. In the droplet-based CSF analysis comparing patients with controls, 10 or so healthy controls (around 11,000 cells) and 10 or so patients with MCI or Alzheimer's disease (about 10,000 cells) were included. A total of approximately 23 samples were covered by the CSF gene-expression analysis, in which Parkinson's disease patients were included.

Library preparation was by 10x single-cell sequencing. CSF cells were profiled with 10X Genomics single-cell V(D)J and 5' gene-expression libraries. An Illumina NextSeq550 was used to sequence CSF single-cell TCR libraries. Concerning the study's data processing: V(D)J reads were aligned to the vdj-GRCh38 alts ensemble 2.0.0 reference and processed with the Cell Ranger vdj pipeline. Cell barcodes sharing the same set of productive CDR3 nucleotide sequences were defined as clonotypes. To link clonality with transcriptional profiles, clonotype information was incorporated into Seurat v3.0 gene-expression metadata. Exclusion was applied to CSF cells with more than 1,800 genes, more than 7,500 UMIs or more than 10% mitochondrial reads. To identify TCRs with known antigen specificity, CDR3-beta sequences were compared against VDJdb. Only TCRs with complete alpha and beta chains were included in the network analysis of clone sharing, which used the R package qgraph. One entry per CDR3 protein sequence results from the TCRdb reprocessing of the reads, with DNA left out. It is TCRdb's table, rather than the study itself, that gives the V and J calls and clone size. The sample's records list over a thousand distinct CDR3 sequences. Approximately 16% of the sample is held by the ten biggest clonotypes.

Study-level results and caveats: In pooled data, a highly expanded clone (at least 3% of TCRs) was found in 1 of 10 healthy subjects versus 4 of 6 Alzheimer's patients. The authors warned that finding EBV-specific TCRs in CSF does not prove a causal connection between EBV and Alzheimer's disease. A higher percentage of TCRs was made up by the largest CSF clone in patients with MCI or Alzheimer's disease than in controls. The EBV-specific clones were neither the most highly expanded clones nor enriched among patients. The overall clonality comparison included only samples with detectable clones (11 healthy, 5 MCI, 5 AD, 6 PD).

CDR1 and CDR2 (SGHTA, FQGNSA) derive from the germline V gene. Counted from cysteine to phenylalanine, this CDR3 has 15 amino acids. There is no recorded DNA. Recombination joined TRBV7-2 with TRBJ2-7; TCRdb returns TRBD1, unconfirmable since there is no DNA. The sequencing sample was made of cerebrospinal fluid. This TCR was recovered from a human donor with Parkinson's disease. CDR3 sequence: CASSSRAGAYYEQYF.